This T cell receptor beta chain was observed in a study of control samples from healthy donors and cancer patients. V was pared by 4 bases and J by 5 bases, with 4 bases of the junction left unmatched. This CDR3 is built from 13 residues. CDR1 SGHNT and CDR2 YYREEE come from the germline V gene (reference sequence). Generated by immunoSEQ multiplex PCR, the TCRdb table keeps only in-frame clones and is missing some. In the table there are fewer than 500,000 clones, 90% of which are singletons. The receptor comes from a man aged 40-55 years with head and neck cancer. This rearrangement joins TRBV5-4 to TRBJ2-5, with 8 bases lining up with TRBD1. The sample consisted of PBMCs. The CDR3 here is CASSTGQAETQYF. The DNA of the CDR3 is TGTGCCAGCAGCACGGGACAGGCGGAGACCCAGTACTTC.